The entry below gives a single TCR beta chain sequence along with its context. Original processing methods: Estimation of nucleated cell counts was performed using reference gene primer amplification. Sequencing used immunoSEQ multiplex PCR; TCRdb keeps in-frame clones, though not all of them. V, J and clone size are those of that table, while D and trimming were read from the DNA. Of over 100,000 clones in the sample, about 72% were seen once. CDR3 length: 17 residues. CDR1 is MDHEN, CDR2 SYDVKM, per germline. Trimming shortened V by 3 bases and J by 1 base, and 16 bases separated the two germline ends. The sample is drawn from a study of blood T cell repertoires in COVID-19. Study information: COVID-19 samples from acute and convalescent phases originated in the United States, Italy and Spain.

The V and J genes are TRBV28 and TRBJ1-5; no definite D call. The TCR originated in a man in his 60s with active or convalescent COVID-19. Source material: peripheral blood. The CDR3 DNA sequence: TGTGCCAGCAGTTTGGTGTTCGGCAGGATAAGCAATCAGCCCCAGCATTTT. Translating gives CASSLVFGRISNQPQHF.